The present T cell receptor beta chain was sequenced within a study of siplizumab effects on memory and regulatory T cells. Whole-study findings and limits: Memory cells seemed less diverse than naive T cells, which seemed major alloresponse contributors. On average, about 69% of mappable alloreactive CD4+ clones were Treg-derived under siplizumab, against 25% to 30% in controls. Roughly 75-97% of proliferating CD4+ or CD8+ clones lacked a naive or memory phenotype that could be assigned.

With regard to this clone: Its cognate antigen is unknown.

Per individual sample, approximately 100,000 TCR templates were assayed. Measured with immunoSEQ multiplex PCR; TCRdb has only the in-frame clones, and not every one. Here the sample spans about 94,000 clones, approximately 93% being singletons. The germline V gene has CDR1 MNHNS and CDR2 SASEGT. There are 14 residues in the CDR3. Between the trimmed V and J ends, which lost 3 bases and 4 bases, there was a span of 13 bases. The genes are TRBV6-1 and TRBJ2-7, with D perhaps TRBD2 (6 bases). The sequence came from a human donor in good health. The material sequenced was non-Treg CD4+ T cells sorted from blood. This CDR3 reads CASSDTGSVYEQYF. In nucleotides, the CDR3 is TGTGCCAGCAGTGATACCGGGAGTGTTTACGAGCAGTACTTC.